Detailed here is one T cell receptor beta chain. The target antigen is unknown. V dropped 0 bases and J dropped 3 bases, with 14 bases sitting between them. CDR1 is MNHEY, CDR2 SVGAGI, per germline. The CDR3 is made up of 17 amino acids. The authors ran a second PCR of 7 to 11 cycles using a sample-barcoded 5' primer and a J-beta primer mix. TCRdb called the 5' RACE reads again in MiXCR, with one record for every CDR3 protein. The data hold approximately 580,000 distinct CDR3 sequences, with 24% observed a single time. Healthy Caucasian individuals from Russia aged about 6 to 90 served as donors. The data were taken from a study of blood T cells in healthy people across ages. Study-wide points: Strong correlation was found linking TCR beta diversity to naive T cell percentage.

The same data also went into a second study, on T cells of mothers and their children.

The chain joins TRBV6-5 to TRBJ2-2; D might be TRBD2 (5 bases). The origin of this receptor is a boy aged 5-17 years in good health. The specimen was blood. In nucleotides, the CDR3 is TGTGCCAGCAGTTACTCAAACTACGGCGGGTACACCGGGGAGCTGTTTTTT. Its protein is CASSYSNYGGYTGELFF.